The rows below give T cell receptor beta chains drawn from one sample of a study of blood T cell repertoires in COVID-19. Generated by immunoSEQ multiplex PCR, the TCRdb table keeps only in-frame clones and is missing some. The repertoire holds over 100,000 clones, with around 88% as singletons. The sample comprised peripheral blood. The source is a man aged 50 to 60 with acute or convalescent COVID-19. The CDR3 runs from the conserved cysteine through the conserved F or W. The order of the fields is CDR3 protein, CDR3 DNA, D gene, J gene, clone size, V gene. A D gene is named only where the DNA matches it firmly. Not every row has a clone size; where given, it reads once, few, many or a size class.

CASSQNGWEGQGTSHEKLFF TGCGCCAGCAGCCAAAATGGCTGGGAGGGACAGGGAACGTCTCATGAAAAACTGTTTTTT TRBD1 TRBJ1-4 . TRBV4-1
CASTLSGRSYNEQFF TGTGCCAGCACCCTTAGCGGGAGGTCCTACAATGAGCAGTTCTTC TRBD2 TRBJ2-1 . TRBV7-2
CASSYDGTGGASGYTF TGTGCCAGCAGTTACGATGGGACAGGGGGCGCGAGTGGCTACACCTTC TRBD1 TRBJ1-2 . TRBV6-5
CASSSAGTLSLGKLFF TGTGCCAGCAGCTCCGCGGGAACTCTTTCCCTGGGAAAACTGTTTTTT . TRBJ1-4 . TRBV11-2
CASSPRQANTEAFF TGTGCCAGCAGCCCAAGACAGGCCAACACTGAAGCTTTCTTT . TRBJ1-1 . TRBV9
CATSRGRQGARITEAFF TGTGCCACCAGCAGAGGACGACAGGGGGCGAGAATTACTGAAGCTTTCTTT TRBD1 TRBJ1-1 . TRBV15
CASSPTRDRGAGELFF TGTGCCAGCAGCCCCACCCGGGACAGGGGGGCCGGGGAGCTGTTTTTT TRBD1 TRBJ2-2 . TRBV28
CARSLERQLYGYTF TGTGCCAGAAGCTTGGAACGACAGCTTTATGGCTACACCTTC . TRBJ1-2 . TRBV5-3
CASNCIGVCEDTQYF TGTGCCAGTAATTGTATAGGGGTTTGTGAAGATACGCAGTATTTT . TRBJ2-3 once TRBV19
CASSIGTSGGTDTQYF TGTGCCAGCAGCATCGGGACTAGCGGGGGGACAGATACGCAGTATTTT TRBD2 TRBJ2-3 . TRBV5-4
CASSLEGGGETQYF TGCGCCAGCAGCTTGGAAGGAGGAGGAGAGACCCAGTACTTC . TRBJ2-5 . TRBV5-1
CASSPQGQGSEKLFF TGCGCCAGCAGCCCCCAGGGACAGGGGAGCGAAAAACTGTTTTTT TRBD1 TRBJ1-4 . TRBV5-1
CASSFMGQGASEAFF TGTGCCAGCAGCTTTATGGGACAGGGGGCGAGTGAAGCTTTCTTT TRBD1 TRBJ1-1 . TRBV7-2
CASGAEVLTGRSAYGYTF TGTGCTAGTGGCGCCGAAGTCCTTACAGGGAGAAGCGCGTATGGCTACACCTTC . TRBJ1-2 . TRBV12-5
CTTRPAGLYYGYTF TGTACCACGCGGCCGGCAGGGCTATACTATGGCTACACCTTC . TRBJ1-2 . TRBV6-5
CASSLGTVNSPLHF TGTGCCAGCAGCTTAGGAACAGTGAATTCACCCCTCCACTTT . TRBJ1-6 . TRBV11-2